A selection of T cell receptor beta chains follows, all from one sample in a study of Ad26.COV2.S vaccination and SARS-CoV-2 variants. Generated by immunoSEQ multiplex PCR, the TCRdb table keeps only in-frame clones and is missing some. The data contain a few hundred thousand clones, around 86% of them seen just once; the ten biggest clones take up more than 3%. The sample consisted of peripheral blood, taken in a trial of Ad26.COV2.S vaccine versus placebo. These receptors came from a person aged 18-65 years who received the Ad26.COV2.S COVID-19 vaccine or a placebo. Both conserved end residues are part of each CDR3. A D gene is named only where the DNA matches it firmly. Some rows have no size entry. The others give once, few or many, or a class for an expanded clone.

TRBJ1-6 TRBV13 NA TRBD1 CASSPRGIGTVNSPLHF TGTGCCAGCAGCCCACGTGGTATCGGGACAGTAAATTCACCCCTCCACTTT
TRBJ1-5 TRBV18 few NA CASSPVSNQPQHF TGTGCCAGCTCACCGGTGAGCAATCAGCCCCAGCATTTT
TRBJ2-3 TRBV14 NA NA CASSQVPDTQYF TGTGCCAGCAGCCAAGTGCCAGATACGCAGTATTTT
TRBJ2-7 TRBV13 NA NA CASSFEVTYEQYF TGTGCCAGCAGCTTTGAGGTTACCTACGAGCAGTACTTC
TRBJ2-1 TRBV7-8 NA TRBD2 CASSLSTSGGYNEQFF TGTGCCAGCAGCTTATCGACTAGCGGGGGGTACAATGAGCAGTTCTTC
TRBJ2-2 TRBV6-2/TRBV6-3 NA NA CASSFLGGNTGELFF TGTGCCAGCAGCTTTTTAGGTGGGAACACCGGGGAGCTGTTTTTT
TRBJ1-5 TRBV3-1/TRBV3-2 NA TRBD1 CASSPGTGRNQPQHF TGTGCCAGCAGCCCCGGGACAGGCCGCAATCAGCCCCAGCATTTT
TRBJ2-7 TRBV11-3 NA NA CASSLVTGLAAKYF TGTGCCAGCAGCTTAGTCACAGGTCTGGCGGCGAAGTACTTC
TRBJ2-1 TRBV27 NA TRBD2 CASVGLAVTFSYNEQFF TGTGCCAGCGTGGGGCTAGCGGTTACCTTCTCCTACAATGAGCAGTTCTTC
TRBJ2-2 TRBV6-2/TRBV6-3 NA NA CASTPTAPIDTGELFF TGTGCCAGCACCCCTACAGCGCCGATAGACACCGGGGAGCTGTTTTTT
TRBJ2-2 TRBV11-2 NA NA CACRARSTGELFF TGTGCCTGCAGGGCCCGAAGCACCGGGGAGCTGTTTTTT
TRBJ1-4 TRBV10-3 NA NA CAISGGEDEKLFF TGTGCCATCAGTGGGGGGGAGGATGAAAAACTGTTTTTT
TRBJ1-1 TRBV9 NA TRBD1 CASSVDGQVFLNTEAFF TGTGCCAGCAGCGTAGATGGACAGGTGTTCCTGAACACTGAAGCTTTCTTT
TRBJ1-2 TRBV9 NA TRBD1 CASSARTGEVDYGYTF TGTGCCAGCAGCGCAAGGACAGGGGAAGTCGACTATGGCTACACCTTC
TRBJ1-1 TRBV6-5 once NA CASTHRLNTEAFF TGTGCCAGCACTCACAGGCTGAACACTGAAGCTTTCTTT
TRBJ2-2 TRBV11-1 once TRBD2 CASSLSGGASTGELFF TGTGCCAGCAGCTTAAGCGGGGGGGCCAGTACCGGGGAGCTGTTTTTT
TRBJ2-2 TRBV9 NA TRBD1 CASSPRTGNTGELFF TGTGCCAGCAGCCCACGGACAGGGAACACCGGGGAGCTGTTTTTT
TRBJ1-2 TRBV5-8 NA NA CASAGYTF TGTGCCAGCGCTGGCTACACCTTC
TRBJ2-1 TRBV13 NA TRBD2 CASSLGVAGVEQFF TGTGCCAGCAGCTTAGGGGTAGCGGGGGTTGAGCAGTTCTTC
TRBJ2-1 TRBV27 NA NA CASSLERAFSYNEQFF TGTGCCAGCAGTTTAGAACGGGCGTTCTCCTACAATGAGCAGTTCTTC
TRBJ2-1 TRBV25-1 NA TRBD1 CAIGGQVVFF TGTGCCATTGGGGGACAGGTGGTGTTCTTC
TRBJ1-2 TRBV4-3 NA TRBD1 CASSQGTGRRGVYGYTF TGCGCCAGCAGCCAAGGGACAGGGAGAAGAGGGGTCTATGGCTACACCTTC
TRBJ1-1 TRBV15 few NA CATSRAMGRGFGTEAFF TGTGCCACCAGCAGAGCCATGGGCAGGGGCTTCGGCACTGAAGCTTTCTTT
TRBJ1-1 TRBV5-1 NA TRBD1 CASSSQGNPGTEAFF TGCGCCAGCAGCTCACAGGGGAACCCTGGCACTGAAGCTTTCTTT
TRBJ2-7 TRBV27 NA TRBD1 CASSPLGTGAHEQYF TGTGCCAGCAGTCCGTTGGGGACAGGGGCCCACGAGCAGTACTTC
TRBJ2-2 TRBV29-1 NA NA CSVAPGGPGELFF TGCAGCGTTGCGCCCGGGGGGCCCGGGGAGCTGTTTTTT
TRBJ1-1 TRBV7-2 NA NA CASSLSGALGTEAFF TGTGCCAGCAGCTTAAGCGGGGCTTTGGGCACTGAAGCTTTCTTT
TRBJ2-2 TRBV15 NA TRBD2 CATSRDLIELAANTGELFF TGTGCCACCAGCAGAGATTTGATCGAACTAGCGGCGAACACCGGGGAGCTGTTTTTT
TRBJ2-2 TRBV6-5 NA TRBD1 CASSYLGQGYTGELFF TGTGCCAGCAGTTACCTTGGACAGGGGTACACCGGGGAGCTGTTTTTT
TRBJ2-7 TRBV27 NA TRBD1 CASRRTGGSYEQYF TGTGCCAGCAGACGGACAGGGGGCTCCTACGAGCAGTACTTC
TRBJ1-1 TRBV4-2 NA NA CASRRDMNTEAFF TGTGCCAGCAGAAGGGACATGAACACTGAAGCTTTCTTT
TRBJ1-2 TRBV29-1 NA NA CSARGSRGDNYGYTF TGCAGCGCAAGAGGTTCCAGGGGCGACAACTATGGCTACACCTTC
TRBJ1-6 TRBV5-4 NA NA CASRTGGEVNSPLHF TGTGCCAGCAGGACCGGGGGGGAGGTAAATTCACCCCTCCACTTT
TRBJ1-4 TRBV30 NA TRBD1 CAWSGGDRIFSANEKLFF TGTGCCTGGAGTGGGGGGGACAGGATATTTTCAGCTAATGAAAAACTGTTTTTT
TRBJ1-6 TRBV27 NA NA CASSGTGISPLHF TGTGCCAGCAGTGGAACAGGGATTTCACCCCTCCACTTT
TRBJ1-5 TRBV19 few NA CASSHSGGEMINQPQHF TGTGCCAGTAGTCATAGTGGGGGGGAGATGATCAATCAGCCCCAGCATTTT
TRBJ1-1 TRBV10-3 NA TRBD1 CAISMTPGQGGSSTEAFF TGTGCCATCAGTATGACACCGGGACAGGGGGGAAGTAGTACTGAAGCTTTCTTT